This passage covers 28 T cell receptor beta chains from one sample sequenced in a study of Graves' ophthalmopathy and Graves' hyperthyroidism. TCR beta CDR3 amplification used RNA transcripts. RT-PCR was first run with HTBI primers, then multiplex PCR in a second round. Via MiXCR, TCRdb re-called the multiplex PCR reads, giving one row per CDR3 protein. The sample yields some 750,000 distinct CDR3 sequences, roughly two fifths seen once. The sample was peripheral blood. Source of these receptors: an adult man with Graves' ophthalmopathy.

As for this clonotype: One junction end disagrees with the germline gene, perhaps due to a read error. J is TRBJ2-5 and V is TRBV25-1; TRBD1 might be the D (6 bases). CDR3 length: 14 residues. Germline V gives CDR1 MGHDK, CDR2 SYGVNS. The CDR3: CVSRVRGGEETQYF. The CDR3 DNA sequence: TGTGTCAGCAGAGTACGTGGGGGCGAAGAGACCCAGTACTTC. Drawing the rest from reference TRBV25-1 and TRBJ2-5, the complete variable domain is EADIYQTPRYLVIGTGKKITLECSQTMGHDKMYWYQQDPGMELHLIHYSYGVNSTEKGDLSSESTVSRIRTEHFPLTLESARPSHTSQYLCVSRVRGGEETQYFGPGTRLLVL.

The chain uses TRBV20-1 and TRBJ2-5; D is perhaps TRBD1 or TRBD2 (5 bases each). V was pared by 0 bases and J by 11 bases, with 10 bases between. Germline V lookup: CDR1 DFQATT, CDR2 SNEGSKA (reference sequence). The CDR3 has 11 amino acids. The CDR3 DNA reads TGCAGTGCTAGAGACTGGGGGATTCAGTACTTC. This codes for CSARDWGIQYF.

This sequence joins TRBV20-1 and TRBJ1-1; possible D gene TRBD1, 6 bases. V lost 6 bases and J lost 11, with 19 bases in between. This CDR3 has 12 amino acids. Per germline, CDR1 DFQATT and CDR2 SNEGSKA (reference sequence). The CDR3 loop reads CSATSRGDQAFF. CDR3 DNA sequence: TGCAGTGCCACTTCCAGGGGTGATCAGGCTTTCTTT.

The V gene is TRBV7-2, the J gene TRBJ2-3; D uncertain. V was trimmed by 3 bases and J by 4 bases, leaving 8 bases between them. Per germline, CDR1 SGHTA and CDR2 FQGNSA. This CDR3 has 13 residues. In DNA, the CDR3 is TGTGCCAGCAGCTTCCGAGGATCAGATACGCAGTATTTT. Its protein product is CASSFRGSDTQYF.

This clonotype has ten or more counts. The rearrangement joins TRBV7-2 to TRBJ2-7, with 7 bases fitting TRBD2. The ends lost 8 bases at V and 3 bases at J; junction bases unmatched: 7. CDR3 length: 13 amino acids. Germline V gene lookup returns CDR1 SGHTA and CDR2 FQGNSA. The CDR3 loop is CASAFGGGYEQYF. CDR3 nucleotides: TGTGCCAGCGCCTTTGGGGGGGGCTACGAGCAGTACTTC.

There are many counts of this clonotype. The chain links TRBV7-9 to TRBJ2-5; possible D gene TRBD2, 6 bases. Trimming took 8 bases from V and 4 from J, leaving 14 bases between them. The CDR3 length is 13 residues. CDR1 is SEHNR, CDR2 FQNEAQ, per germline (reference sequence). In nucleotides, the CDR3 is TGTGCCAGCCTAGGTCGGAGGGGAGAGACCCAGTACTTC. Protein sequence: CASLGRRGETQYF. Looking up the rest from reference TRBV7-9 and TRBJ2-5 gives the full variable domain: DTGVSQNPRHKITKRGQNVTFRCDPISEHNRLYWYRQTLGQGPEFLTYFQNEAQLEKSRLLSDRFSAERPKGSFSTLEIQRTEQGDSAMYLCASLGRRGETQYFGPGTRLLVL.

This clonotype was seen ten or more times. The J gene is TRBJ2-5, the V gene TRBV24-1; D remains ambiguous. This CDR3 has 13 amino acids. Looked up from germline, CDR1 is KGHDR and CDR2 is SFDVKD. V dropped 2 bases and J dropped 1 base, with 4 bases sitting between them. The chain's CDR3 is CATSDWVQETQYF. CDR3 DNA sequence: TGTGCCACCAGTGATTGGGTCCAAGAGACCCAGTACTTC.

The chain carries TRBV20-1 and TRBJ1-2, with D maybe TRBD1 (5 bases). CDR1 is DFQATT and CDR2 is SNEGSKA in the germline V gene (reference sequence). This CDR3 contains 14 residues. V was pared by 0 bases and J by 8 bases, with 16 bases between. Here the CDR3 DNA reads TGCAGTGCTAGAGATAGACAGATCTTGACAGGCTACACCTTC. This encodes CSARDRQILTGYTF.

A few counts support this clonotype. The chain is built from TRBV5-1 and TRBJ2-2, with D perhaps TRBD1 or TRBD2 (6 bases each). The CDR3 sequence is 11 residues long. CDR1 and CDR2 (germline): SGHRS, YFSETQ. The germline V and J ends were trimmed by 6 bases and 14 bases, with 14 bases remaining between them. CDR3 DNA sequence: TGCGCCAGCATCAAGGGGGAGGAACTGTTTTTT. Amino acids: CASIKGEELFF.

This sequence joins TRBV20-1 and TRBJ2-7; 7 bases align to TRBD1. Germline lookup yields CDR1 DFQATT and CDR2 SNEGSKA (reference sequence). The CDR3 is 14 residues long. V was pared by 3 bases and J by 2 bases, with 7 bases of the junction left unmatched. The CDR3 region has the DNA TGCAGTGCTAGGTTACAGGGGTTCGCCTACGAGCAGTACTTC. The encoded protein is CSARLQGFAYEQYF.

At least ten counts were recorded for this clonotype. This rearrangement joins TRBV9 to TRBJ2-6, with D perhaps matching TRBD1 or TRBD2 (5 bases each). Trimming removed 0 bases at V and 4 bases at J, with 8 bases between. The CDR3 extends over 15 amino acids. Germline-derived CDR1 and CDR2 are SGDLS and YYNGEE. In DNA form, the CDR3 reads TGTGCCAGCAGCGTAGGAGGGGCAGGGGCCAACGTCCTGACTTTC. Its protein product is CASSVGGAGANVLTF.

The chain combines TRBV6-1 with TRBJ2-5; 7 nucleotides match TRBD1. The junction had 9 bases not matched to a gene; V was cut back by 8 bases and J by 3 bases. The CDR3 is 14 residues long. Germline V gene lookup returns CDR1 MNHNS and CDR2 SASEGT. The CDR3, as DNA: TGTGCCAGCTATGACAGGGAAGGTAAAGAGACCCAGTACTTC. Protein product: CASYDREGKETQYF.

Turning to this clonotype: At one end, the junction sequence differs from germline, possibly due to a read error. The chain employs TRBV9 and TRBJ1-1; D is unclear. This CDR3 region has 15 residues. The germline V gene encodes CDR1 SGDLS and CDR2 YYNGEE. This chain's CDR3 is CASSHRGDSDTEAFF. DNA for the CDR3: TGCGCCAGCAGCCATCGTGGGGATTCGGACACTGAAGCTTTCTTT.

V usage is TRBV25-1 and J usage is TRBJ2-7; TRBD1 aligns across 10 bases. The CDR3 sequence is 15 residues long. The germline V gene has CDR1 MGHDK and CDR2 SYGVNS. The V and J ends lost 6 bases and 1 base, in that order; junction bases with no gene match: 6. This CDR3 is CASSGDRGPSYEQYF. The CDR3 nucleotides read TGTGCCAGCAGCGGGGACAGGGGACCTTCCTACGAGCAGTACTTC.

Comment on this clonotype: This sequence may be a read error, since a much larger clone differs from it by one base. The V and J genes are TRBV19 and TRBJ1-6; weak D call: TRBD1 (5 bases). Trimming shortened V by 8 bases and J by 9 bases, and 8 bases separated the two germline ends. Germline assignment: CDR1 LNHDA and CDR2 SQIVND (reference sequence). The CDR3 has 11 residues. The CDR3 region has the DNA TGTGCCAGTTTCAGGGCTTCACCCCTCCACTTT. Its translation: CASFRASPLHF.

Of note for this clonotype: A much larger clone differs by one base, so this may be a read error. The chain recombines TRBV20-1 with TRBJ1-2; 7 nucleotides align to TRBD1. The length of the CDR3 is 14 residues. The junction had 11 bases not matched to a gene; V was cut back by 0 bases and J by 10 bases. CDR1 DFQATT and CDR2 SNEGSKA come from the germline V gene (reference sequence). CDR3 bases: TGCAGTGCTAGAGACCCCAGGGGGTACGATGACTACACCTTC. This sequence encodes CSARDPRGYDDYTF.

The chain combines TRBV20-1 with TRBJ2-7; 9 positions agree with TRBD1. V shed 0 bases and J 6 bases; nucleotides not matched to a gene: 9. In germline, CDR1 is DFQATT, CDR2 SNEGSKA (reference sequence). The CDR3 runs to 15 residues. CDR3 sequence: CSARDLRTGASEQYF. The CDR3 region has the DNA TGCAGTGCTAGAGATCTTAGGACAGGGGCCTCCGAGCAGTACTTC.

V and J are TRBV27 and TRBJ2-7; D not resolved. The germline V and J ends were trimmed by 2 bases and 6 bases, with 11 bases remaining between them. The germline gives CDR1 MNHEY, CDR2 SMNVEV (reference sequence). The CDR3 consists of 13 residues. The CDR3 DNA sequence: TGTGCCAGCAGTTTAAGCCCATATGGCGAGCAGTACTTC. Amino acid sequence: CASSLSPYGEQYF.

This sequence joins TRBV9 and TRBJ2-7; 8 bases agree with TRBD1. The CDR3 is 14 residues long. The germline CDR1 and CDR2 sequences are SGDLS and YYNGEE. V dropped 3 bases and J dropped 5; count of bases not matched to a gene: 7. Here the CDR3 DNA reads TGTGCCAGCAGCGGGAGCAGGGGGCGCGACGAGCAGTACTTC. Translated, it gives CASSGSRGRDEQYF.

This clonotype was recorded at least ten times. J is TRBJ2-7 and V is TRBV2, with 8 bases aligning to TRBD1. The CDR3 runs to 14 residues. Germline loops: CDR1 SNHLY, CDR2 FYNNEI. V gave up 6 bases and J gave up 7 bases; unmatched junction bases: 11. The CDR3 DNA reads as TGTGCCAGCAGGGTGGACAGGGATCTACGAGAGCAGTACTTC. Its translation: CASRVDRDLREQYF.

As concerns this clonotype: A much bigger clone sits one base away, suggesting this may be a read error. The conserved closing phenylalanine or tryptophan is absent in this CDR3, likely reflecting a read error. The limits of the CDR3 on the DNA are not certain, so only TCRdb's listed CDR3 is given. The genes are TRBV20-1 and TRBJ1-1; the table calls TRBD1, which could not be checked here. The CDR3 extends over 11 residues, inclusive of both ends. Germline assignment: CDR1 DFQATT and CDR2 SNEGSKA (reference sequence). The CDR3 region is CSARLDGDLFL.

As for this clonotype: Germline is not matched at one junction end, which may reflect a read error. The chain has TRBV10-3 and TRBJ1-2; possibly TRBD1 for D (6 bases). The CDR3 contains 12 residues. CDR1 is ENHRY, CDR2 SYGVKD, per germline. Here the CDR3 reads CATSGWDKDYTF. For the CDR3, the DNA is TGTGCCACCAGTGGGTGGGACAAAGACTACACCTTC.

The rearrangement joins TRBV4-2 to TRBJ1-5, with D possibly being TRBD1 (6 bases). This CDR3 region has 15 residues. From germline, CDR1 is LGHNA and CDR2 YNFKEQ. The V and J ends lost 0 bases and 4 bases respectively, with 10 bases between them. CDR3 coding DNA: TGTGCCAGCAGCCAAGATCGGGGGGCGAATCAGCCCCAGCATTTT. Its protein is CASSQDRGANQPQHF.

The gene calls are TRBV11-1 and TRBJ1-2, with TRBD1 matching over 9 bases. The ends lost 9 bases at V and 2 bases at J; junction bases unmatched: 16. The CDR3 has 17 residues. Germline V gene sequence: CDR1 SGHAT, CDR2 FQDESV (reference sequence). CDR3 region: CASSLQGQGPSNYGYTF. Written as DNA, the CDR3 is TGTGCCAGTAGCCTGCAGGGACAGGGACCTTCCAACTATGGCTACACCTTC. The whole variable domain, filled in from reference TRBV11-1 and TRBJ1-2, reads EAEVAQSPRYKITEKSQAVAFWCDPISGHATLYWYRQILGQGPELLVQFQDESVVDDSQLPKDRFSAERLKGVDSTLKIQPAELGDSAMYLCASSLQGQGPSNYGYTFGSGTRLTVV.

This clonotype has at least ten counts. The J gene is TRBJ1-1, the V gene TRBV20-1; D remains unclear. V gave up 0 bases and J gave up 4 bases, with 9 bases separating them. The V gene's germline CDR1 is DFQATT and CDR2 SNEGSKA (reference sequence). This CDR3 has 13 residues. CDR3 residues: CSARDSTFTEAFF. In DNA form, the CDR3 reads TGCAGTGCTAGAGATTCGACTTTCACTGAAGCTTTCTTT.

V usage is TRBV12-3 or TRBV12-4 and J usage is TRBJ1-2, with D possibly being TRBD1 (6 bases). V lost 5 bases, J lost 8 bases, and 15 bases lay in between. The CDR3 totals 13 residues. CDR3 bases: TGTGCCAGCAGTGCAGGGGCAGGGCAAGGCTACACCTTC. This sequence encodes CASSAGAGQGYTF.

The J gene is TRBJ1-5, the V gene TRBV25-1; no definite D call. There are 16 residues in the CDR3. Trimming took 5 bases from V and 5 from J, leaving 19 bases between them. Germline lookup yields CDR1 MGHDK and CDR2 SYGVNS. CDR3 DNA: TGTGCCAGCAGTTTCTCGCCGGGCTTCGCGGATCAGCCCCAGCATTTT. Encoded protein: CASSFSPGFADQPQHF.

With regard to this clonotype: Germline and junction disagree at one end, which may indicate a read error. This chain uses TRBV11-2 with TRBJ1-1, with no clear D. CDR1 and CDR2 (germline): SGHAT, FQNNGV. This CDR3 has 14 amino acids. CDR3 nucleotide sequence: TGTGCCAGCAACTTAGGGAGGGAGTACACTGAAGCTTTCTTT. Amino acid sequence: CASNLGREYTEAFF.